This entry lists 10 T cell receptor beta chains sequenced from one sample in a study of human T cells and chemical hapten exposure. TCRdb called the RACE reads again in MiXCR, with one record for every CDR3 protein. This table has roughly 50,000 distinct CDR3 sequences, about 10% appearing once. Time point reported: patch test 3, about 24 weeks after DPC sensitization. Treatment of the sample: therapeutic diphenylcyclopropenone sensitization with weekly scalp DPC. The sample was whole blood, taken in connection with sensitization to the hapten diphenylcyclopropenone (DPC). These receptors were collected from a woman in her 40s with alopecia areata. Some clones in this sample may be carry-over from other donors' samples.

This rearrangement joins TRBV7-9 to TRBJ1-4; D is ambiguous. Per the germline V gene, CDR1 is SEHNR and CDR2 is FQNEAQ (reference sequence). V was clipped by 5 bases and J by 11 bases, with 9 bases between them. The CDR3 is 11 amino acids. The CDR3 region is CASSEQWKLFF. Here the CDR3 DNA reads TGTGCCAGCAGCGAACAGTGGAAACTGTTTTTT.

V and J are TRBV4-2 and TRBJ2-7, with 7 bases matching TRBD2. Germline V gene lookup returns CDR1 LGHNA and CDR2 YNFKEQ. Trimming removed 5 bases from V and 2 bases from J; junction bases left unmatched: 9. The CDR3 contains 15 residues. Written as DNA, the CDR3 is TGTGCCAGCAGCTCTCAGCGGGGTTCGGCCTACGAGCAGTACTTC. It encodes CASSSQRGSAYEQYF.

The chain employs TRBV12-3 or TRBV12-4 and TRBJ1-3; D remains ambiguous. The V end was cut by 5 bases, the J end by 0 bases, with 17 bases between. There are 17 residues in the CDR3. CDR3 sequence: CASSQNFSPNSGNTIYF. The CDR3 nucleotides read TGTGCCAGCAGTCAAAATTTCAGCCCAAACTCTGGAAACACCATATATTTT.

This clonotype was found many times. The chain couples TRBV7-3 to TRBJ1-2; tentatively, D is TRBD1 (6 bases). The CDR3 is made up of 13 amino acids. The V gene lost 2 bases and the J gene lost 8 bases, with 12 bases spanning the gap. Germline CDR1 reads SGHTA; CDR2 reads FQGTGA. The CDR3 DNA reads as TGTGCCAGCAGCTTACGGGCAGGGGAAGGCTACACCTTC. Its protein is CASSLRAGEGYTF.

This clonotype was recorded many times. The chain couples TRBV14 to TRBJ1-5; D unclear. The V and J ends lost 4 bases and 9 bases respectively, with 13 bases between them. CDR3 length: 13 amino acids. Germline V CDR1 and CDR2: SGHDN, FVKESK. CDR3 sequence (DNA): TGTGCCAGCAGCCCCGGATTAGGCCGGCCCCAGCATTTT. It encodes CASSPGLGRPQHF.

The gene calls are TRBV13 and TRBJ2-1; unclear D gene. Deletions cut 1 base from V and 5 bases from J, with 6 bases between. CDR1 and CDR2 from the germline V gene are PRHDT and FYEKMQ (reference sequence). The CDR3 totals 13 residues. The CDR3 DNA is TGTGCCAGCAGCTTAGAGGACCACAATGAGCAGTTCTTC. Protein product: CASSLEDHNEQFF.

V is TRBV7-7 and J is TRBJ2-5; D possibly corresponds to TRBD1 (6 bases). Trimming left V 5 bases short and J 1 base short, with 11 bases between. The CDR3 covers 14 residues. The germline gives CDR1 SSHAT, CDR2 FNYEAQ (reference sequence). CDR3 DNA: TGTGCCAGCAGCGCGACAGGTTTCCAAGAGACCCAGTACTTC. Translating gives CASSATGFQETQYF.

The chain recombines TRBV12-3 or TRBV12-4 with TRBJ2-3; unclear D gene. This CDR3 comprises 12 residues. Trimming removed 5 bases at V and 8 bases at J, with 11 bases between. In nucleotides, the CDR3 is TGTGCCAGCAGTCCCTATTCGGGTACGCAGTATTTT. Protein product: CASSPYSGTQYF.

The chain combines TRBV15 with TRBJ2-3, with TRBD2 matching 8 bases. The V gene's germline CDR1 is LNHNV and CDR2 YYDKDF (reference sequence). The CDR3 totals 13 residues. V lost 8 bases to trimming and J lost 5 bases; unmatched junction nucleotides: 6. CDR3 in DNA: TGTGCCACCCGAGCGGGAGTGGAAGATACGCAGTATTTT. Its translation is CATRAGVEDTQYF.

This clonotype has only a few counts. The V and J genes are TRBV7-2 and TRBJ2-3; possibly TRBD2 for D (5 bases). Germline CDR1 SGHTA, CDR2 FQGNSA. Trimming stripped 2 bases from V and 3 bases from J, with 21 bases between. The CDR3 extends over 18 amino acids. The CDR3 is CASSLRLGGGSRTDTQYF. CDR3 nucleotides: TGTGCCAGCAGCTTAAGGTTAGGAGGCGGCTCCCGAACAGATACGCAGTATTTT.